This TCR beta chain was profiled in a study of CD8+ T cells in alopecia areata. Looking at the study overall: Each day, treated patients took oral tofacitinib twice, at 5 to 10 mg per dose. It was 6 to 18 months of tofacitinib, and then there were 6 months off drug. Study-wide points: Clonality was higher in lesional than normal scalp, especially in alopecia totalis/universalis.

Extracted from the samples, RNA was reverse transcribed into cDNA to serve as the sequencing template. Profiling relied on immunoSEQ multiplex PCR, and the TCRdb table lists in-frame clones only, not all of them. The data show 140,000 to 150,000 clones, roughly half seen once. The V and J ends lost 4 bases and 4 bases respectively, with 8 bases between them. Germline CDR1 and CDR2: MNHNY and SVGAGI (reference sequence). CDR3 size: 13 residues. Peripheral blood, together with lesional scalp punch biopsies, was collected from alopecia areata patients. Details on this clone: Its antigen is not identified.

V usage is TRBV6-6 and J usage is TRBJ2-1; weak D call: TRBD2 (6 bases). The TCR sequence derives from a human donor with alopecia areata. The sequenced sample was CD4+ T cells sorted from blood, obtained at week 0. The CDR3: CASSLGLYNEQFF. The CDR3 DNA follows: TGTGCCAGCAGTTTGGGACTTTACAATGAGCAGTTCTTC.